The rows below give T cell receptor beta chains drawn from one sample of a study of blood T cell repertoires in COVID-19. Data came from immunoSEQ multiplex PCR; TCRdb stores just in-frame clones and leaves some out. This sample yields around 62,000 clones, of which around 82% are seen a single time; approximately 8.8% belongs to the top ten. Input material: peripheral blood. These TCRs come from a man aged 50-59 years with active COVID-19. Each CDR3 is given with its conserved first and last residue. D genes are given only for firm matches. For some rows the clone size is stated as once, few or many, or as a class when expanded; others skip it.

abundance: -; j_gene: TRBJ2-1; v_gene: TRBV4-2; d_gene: -; CDR3nt: TGTGCCAGCAGCCAAGACTCGGGTCCCTACAATGAGCAGTTCTTC; CDR3aa: CASSQDSGPYNEQFF
abundance: few; j_gene: TRBJ2-7; v_gene: TRBV3-1/TRBV3-2; d_gene: TRBD1; CDR3nt: TGTGCCAGCAGCCAAGATCCGGACAGGGGGCGATACGAGCAGTACTTC; CDR3aa: CASSQDPDRGRYEQYF
abundance: -; j_gene: TRBJ1-4; v_gene: TRBV11-2; d_gene: TRBD1; CDR3nt: TGTGCCAGCAGCTTAGGCAGAACAGGGGATAATGAAAAACTGTTTTTT; CDR3aa: CASSLGRTGDNEKLFF
abundance: -; j_gene: TRBJ2-1; v_gene: TRBV5-1; d_gene: -; CDR3nt: TGCGCCAGCAGCAACCAGGGTACTGAGCAGTTCTTC; CDR3aa: CASSNQGTEQFF
abundance: -; j_gene: TRBJ2-1; v_gene: TRBV9; d_gene: TRBD2; CDR3nt: TGTGCCAGCGTCGGGGGGGCCTGGAATGAGCAGTTCTTC; CDR3aa: CASVGGAWNEQFF
abundance: few; j_gene: TRBJ2-5; v_gene: TRBV12-5; d_gene: -; CDR3nt: TGTGCTAGTGGTTTGTCAGGGGCAGAGACCCAGTACTTC; CDR3aa: CASGLSGAETQYF
abundance: -; j_gene: TRBJ2-7; v_gene: TRBV6-5; d_gene: TRBD1; CDR3nt: TGTGCCACCCGACAGGGTTCCTACGAGCAGTACTTC; CDR3aa: CATRQGSYEQYF
abundance: -; j_gene: TRBJ1-5; v_gene: TRBV6-2/TRBV6-3; d_gene: -; CDR3nt: TGTGCCAGCAGTTACTCGGCAGGGGTCCAGCCCCAGCATTTT; CDR3aa: CASSYSAGVQPQHF
abundance: -; j_gene: TRBJ2-6; v_gene: TRBV5-1; d_gene: TRBD1; CDR3nt: TGCGCCAGCAGCTCCGGGACAGCTGGGGCCAACGTCCTGACTTTC; CDR3aa: CASSSGTAGANVLTF
abundance: -; j_gene: TRBJ1-4; v_gene: TRBV9; d_gene: TRBD1; CDR3nt: TGTGCCAGCGGGACAGGGAGTGGTGAAAAACTGTTTTTT; CDR3aa: CASGTGSGEKLFF
abundance: -; j_gene: TRBJ1-5; v_gene: TRBV6-1; d_gene: -; CDR3nt: TGTGCCAGCAGTGAACCAGGGGAATGGCAGCCCCAGCATTTT; CDR3aa: CASSEPGEWQPQHF
abundance: -; j_gene: TRBJ2-1; v_gene: TRBV7-9; d_gene: -; CDR3nt: TGTGCCAGCAGCGACTCAGGGGCCAAGGGAAATGAGCAGTTCTTC; CDR3aa: CASSDSGAKGNEQFF
abundance: -; j_gene: TRBJ2-5; v_gene: TRBV13; d_gene: TRBD1; CDR3nt: TGTGCCAGCAGCTCCGGGACAGGGCGAGGGGAGACCCAGTACTTC; CDR3aa: CASSSGTGRGETQYF
abundance: -; j_gene: TRBJ1-5; v_gene: TRBV30; d_gene: TRBD1; CDR3nt: TGTGCCTGGAGGGACGACAGGGATCAGCCCCAGCATTTT; CDR3aa: CAWRDDRDQPQHF
abundance: -; j_gene: TRBJ2-7; v_gene: TRBV5-1; d_gene: -; CDR3nt: TGCGCCAGCAGCTTGACAGTGTTATACGAGCAGTACTTC; CDR3aa: CASSLTVLYEQYF
abundance: -; j_gene: TRBJ2-1; v_gene: TRBV9; d_gene: -; CDR3nt: TGTGCCAGCAGCGACAGCCCACACTTTAACGATGAGCAGTTCTTC; CDR3aa: CASSDSPHFNDEQFF
abundance: -; j_gene: TRBJ1-6; v_gene: TRBV30; d_gene: TRBD1; CDR3nt: TGTGCCTGGGGACAGGACAATTCACCCCTCCACTTT; CDR3aa: CAWGQDNSPLHF
abundance: -; j_gene: TRBJ1-2; v_gene: TRBV14; d_gene: -; CDR3nt: TGTGCCAGCAGCCATTCTGGGGCCTACTATGGCTACACCTTC; CDR3aa: CASSHSGAYYGYTF
abundance: -; j_gene: TRBJ1-4; v_gene: TRBV19; d_gene: -; CDR3nt: TGTGCCAGTAGTACAGGGGTCGAGGGCCGAGGGAAACTGTTTTTT; CDR3aa: CASSTGVEGRGKLFF
abundance: -; j_gene: TRBJ2-6; v_gene: TRBV3-1/TRBV3-2; d_gene: TRBD1; CDR3nt: TGTGCCAGCAGCCGGGGACAGCTCTCTGGGGCCAACGTCCTGACTTTC; CDR3aa: CASSRGQLSGANVLTF
abundance: few; j_gene: TRBJ2-5; v_gene: TRBV15; d_gene: -; CDR3nt: TGTGCCACCAGCGTCGGAGGGACCCTCTTCGAGACCCAGTACTTC; CDR3aa: CATSVGGTLFETQYF
abundance: -; j_gene: TRBJ1-1; v_gene: TRBV19; d_gene: -; CDR3nt: TGTGCCAGTAGTACCCGGCCAGGGGCCAACACTGAAGCTTTCTTT; CDR3aa: CASSTRPGANTEAFF
abundance: -; j_gene: TRBJ1-2; v_gene: TRBV11-2; d_gene: -; CDR3nt: TGTGCCAGCAGCTCAGGATCTCCCTATGGCTACACCTTC; CDR3aa: CASSSGSPYGYTF
abundance: -; j_gene: TRBJ2-5; v_gene: TRBV6-5; d_gene: -; CDR3nt: TGTGCCAGCAGTTATTTCAGGGAAGCCAGGGAGACCCAGTACTTC; CDR3aa: CASSYFREARETQYF
abundance: once; j_gene: TRBJ2-7; v_gene: TRBV6-5; d_gene: TRBD2; CDR3nt: TGTGCCAGCCAGCGGGAGACGGAAGAGCAGTACTTC; CDR3aa: CASQRETEEQYF
abundance: once; j_gene: TRBJ2-3; v_gene: TRBV12-3/TRBV12-4; d_gene: -; CDR3nt: TGTGCCAGCAGTCCCGGTATTGTCGATACGCAGTATTTT; CDR3aa: CASSPGIVDTQYF